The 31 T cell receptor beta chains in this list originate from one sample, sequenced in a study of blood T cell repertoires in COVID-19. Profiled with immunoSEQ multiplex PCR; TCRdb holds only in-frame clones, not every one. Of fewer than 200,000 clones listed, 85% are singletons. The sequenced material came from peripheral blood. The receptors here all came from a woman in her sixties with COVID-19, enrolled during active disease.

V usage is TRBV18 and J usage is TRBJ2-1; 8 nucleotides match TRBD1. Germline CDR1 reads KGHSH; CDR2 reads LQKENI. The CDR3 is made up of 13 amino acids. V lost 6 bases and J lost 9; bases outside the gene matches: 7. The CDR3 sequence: CASSRDRSTEQFF. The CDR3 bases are TGTGCCAGCTCTAGGGACAGGTCTACTGAGCAGTTCTTC. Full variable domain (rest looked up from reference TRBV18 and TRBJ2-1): NAGVMQNPRHLVRRRGQEARLRCSPMKGHSHVYWYRQLPEEGLKFMVYLQKENIIDESGMPKERFSAEFPKEGPSILRIQQVVRGDSAAYFCASSRDRSTEQFFGPGTRLTVL.

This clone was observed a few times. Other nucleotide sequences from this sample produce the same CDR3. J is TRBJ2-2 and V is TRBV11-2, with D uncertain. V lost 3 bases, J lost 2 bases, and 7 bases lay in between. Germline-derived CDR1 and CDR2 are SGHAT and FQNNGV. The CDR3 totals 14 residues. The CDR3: CASSLAFNTGELFF. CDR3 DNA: TGTGCCAGCAGCTTGGCTTTCAACACCGGGGAGCTGTTTTTT.

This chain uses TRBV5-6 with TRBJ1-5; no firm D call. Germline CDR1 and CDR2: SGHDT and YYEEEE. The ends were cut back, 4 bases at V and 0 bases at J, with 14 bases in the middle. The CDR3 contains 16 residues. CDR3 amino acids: CASSPSVDNSNQPQHF. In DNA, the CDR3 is TGTGCCAGCAGCCCTTCGGTAGACAATAGCAATCAGCCCCAGCATTTT.

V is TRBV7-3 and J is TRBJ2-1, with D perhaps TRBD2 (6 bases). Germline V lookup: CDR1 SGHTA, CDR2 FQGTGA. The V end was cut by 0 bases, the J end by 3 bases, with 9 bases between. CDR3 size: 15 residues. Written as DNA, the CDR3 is TGTGCCAGCAGCTTAACCGGGGGAGTCTACAATGAGCAGTTCTTC. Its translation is CASSLTGGVYNEQFF.

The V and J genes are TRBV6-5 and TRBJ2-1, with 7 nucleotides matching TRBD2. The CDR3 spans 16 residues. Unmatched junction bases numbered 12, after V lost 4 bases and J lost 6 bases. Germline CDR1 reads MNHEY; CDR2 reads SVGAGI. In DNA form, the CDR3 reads TGTGCCAGCAGTTCCCTGGGAGGGGACGTTGGCAATGAGCAGTTCTTC. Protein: CASSSLGGDVGNEQFF.

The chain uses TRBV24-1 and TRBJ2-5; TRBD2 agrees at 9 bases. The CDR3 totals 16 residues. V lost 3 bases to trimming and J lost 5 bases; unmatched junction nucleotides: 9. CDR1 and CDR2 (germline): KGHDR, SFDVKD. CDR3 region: CATSDPGVAGVETQYF. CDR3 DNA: TGTGCCACCAGTGATCCCGGGGTAGCGGGGGTGGAGACCCAGTACTTC.

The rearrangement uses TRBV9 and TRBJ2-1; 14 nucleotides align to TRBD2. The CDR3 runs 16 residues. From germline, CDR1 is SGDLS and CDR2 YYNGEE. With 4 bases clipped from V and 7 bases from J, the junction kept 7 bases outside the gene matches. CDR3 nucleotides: TGTGCCAGCAGCTTCTACGGGACTAGCGGGAGAAATGAGCAGTTCTTC. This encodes CASSFYGTSGRNEQFF.

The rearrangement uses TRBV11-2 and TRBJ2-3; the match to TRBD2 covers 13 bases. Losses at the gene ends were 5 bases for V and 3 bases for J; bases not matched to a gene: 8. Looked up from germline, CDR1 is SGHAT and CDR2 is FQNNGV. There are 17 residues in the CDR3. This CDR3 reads CASSPRTSGRGTDTQYF. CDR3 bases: TGTGCCAGCAGCCCACGGACTAGCGGGAGAGGAACAGATACGCAGTATTTT. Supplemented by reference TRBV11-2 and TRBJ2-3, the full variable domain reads EAGVAQSPRYKIIEKRQSVAFWCNPISGHATLYWYQQILGQGPKLLIQFQNNGVVDDSQLPKDRFSAERLKGVDSTLKIQPAKLEDSAVYLCASSPRTSGRGTDTQYFGPGTRLTVL.

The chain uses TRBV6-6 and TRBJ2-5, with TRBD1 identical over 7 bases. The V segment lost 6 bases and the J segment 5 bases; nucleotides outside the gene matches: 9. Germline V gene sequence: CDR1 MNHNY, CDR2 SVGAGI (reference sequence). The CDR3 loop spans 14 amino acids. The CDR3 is CASSWNRGSETQYF. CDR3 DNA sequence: TGTGCCAGCAGCTGGAACAGGGGTTCGGAGACCCAGTACTTC.

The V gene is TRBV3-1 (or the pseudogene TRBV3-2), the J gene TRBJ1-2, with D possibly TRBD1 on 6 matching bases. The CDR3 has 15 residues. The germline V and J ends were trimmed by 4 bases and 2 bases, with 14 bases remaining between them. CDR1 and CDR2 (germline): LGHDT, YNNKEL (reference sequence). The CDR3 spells CASSRDTRLNYGYTF. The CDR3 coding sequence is TGTGCCAGCAGCCGGGACACCCGACTAAACTATGGCTACACCTTC.

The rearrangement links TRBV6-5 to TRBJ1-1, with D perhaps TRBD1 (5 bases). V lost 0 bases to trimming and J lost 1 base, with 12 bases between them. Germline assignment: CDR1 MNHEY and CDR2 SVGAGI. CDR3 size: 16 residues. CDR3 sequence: CASSYSSTAWNTEAFF. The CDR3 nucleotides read TGTGCCAGCAGTTACTCATCGACAGCTTGGAACACTGAAGCTTTCTTT.

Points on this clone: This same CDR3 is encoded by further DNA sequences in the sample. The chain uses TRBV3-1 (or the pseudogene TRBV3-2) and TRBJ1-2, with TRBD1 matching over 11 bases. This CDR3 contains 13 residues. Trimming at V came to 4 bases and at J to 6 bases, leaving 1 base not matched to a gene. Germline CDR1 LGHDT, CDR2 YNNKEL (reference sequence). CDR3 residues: CASSLDRGHGYTF. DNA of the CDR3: TGTGCCAGCAGCCTGGACAGGGGGCATGGCTACACCTTC.

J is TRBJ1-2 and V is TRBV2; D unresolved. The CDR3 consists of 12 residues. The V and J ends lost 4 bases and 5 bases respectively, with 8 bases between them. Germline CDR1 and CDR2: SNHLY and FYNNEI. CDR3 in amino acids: CASSARTYGYTF. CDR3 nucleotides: TGTGCCAGCAGTGCGAGGACTTATGGCTACACCTTC. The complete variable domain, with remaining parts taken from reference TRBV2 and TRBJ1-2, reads EPEVTQTPSHQVTQMGQEVILRCVPISNHLYFYWYRQILGQKVEFLVSFYNNEISEKSEIFDDQFSVERPDGSNFTLKIRSTKLEDSAMYFCASSARTYGYTFGSGTRLTVV.

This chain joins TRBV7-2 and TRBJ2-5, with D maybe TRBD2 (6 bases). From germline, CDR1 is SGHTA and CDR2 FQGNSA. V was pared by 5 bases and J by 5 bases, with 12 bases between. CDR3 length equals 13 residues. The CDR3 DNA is TGTGCCAGCAGCATGACACTAGCTGAGACCCAGTACTTC. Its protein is CASSMTLAETQYF.

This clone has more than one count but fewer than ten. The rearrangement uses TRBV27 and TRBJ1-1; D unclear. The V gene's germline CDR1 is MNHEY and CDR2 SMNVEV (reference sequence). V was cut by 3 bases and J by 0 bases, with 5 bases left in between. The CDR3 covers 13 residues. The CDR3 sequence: CASSFGLNTEAFF. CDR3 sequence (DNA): TGTGCCAGCAGTTTCGGGTTGAACACTGAAGCTTTCTTT.

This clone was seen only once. CDR3 DNA: TGTGCCAGCAGCCACGGGGCCCTAGCGCAACTCTCCTACGAGCAGTACTTC. Translating gives CASSHGALAQLSYEQYF. V and J are TRBV14 and TRBJ2-7; a possible D gene is TRBD2 (6 bases). The germline V gene encodes CDR1 SGHDN and CDR2 FVKESK. This CDR3 contains 17 residues. V lost 3 bases and J lost 0, with 18 bases in between. Full variable domain (rest looked up from reference TRBV14 and TRBJ2-7): EAGVTQFPSHSVIEKGQTVTLRCDPISGHDNLYWYRRVMGKEIKFLLHFVKESKQDESGMPNNRFLAERTGGTYSTLKVQPAELEDSGVYFCASSHGALAQLSYEQYFGPGTRLTVT.

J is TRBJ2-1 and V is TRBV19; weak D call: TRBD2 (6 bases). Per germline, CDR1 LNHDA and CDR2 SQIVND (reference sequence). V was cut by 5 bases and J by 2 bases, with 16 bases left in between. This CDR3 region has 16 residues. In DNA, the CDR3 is TGTGCCAGTAGTTCGGGACTGCCGACCCCCTACAATGAGCAGTTCTTC. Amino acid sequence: CASSSGLPTPYNEQFF.

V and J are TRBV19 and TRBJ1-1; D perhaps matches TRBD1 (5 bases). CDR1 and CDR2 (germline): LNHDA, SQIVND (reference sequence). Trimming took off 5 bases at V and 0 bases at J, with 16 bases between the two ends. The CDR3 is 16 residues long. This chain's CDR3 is CASSPTGGVVNTEAFF. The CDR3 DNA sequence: TGTGCCAGTAGTCCGACCGGAGGGGTGGTGAACACTGAAGCTTTCTTT.

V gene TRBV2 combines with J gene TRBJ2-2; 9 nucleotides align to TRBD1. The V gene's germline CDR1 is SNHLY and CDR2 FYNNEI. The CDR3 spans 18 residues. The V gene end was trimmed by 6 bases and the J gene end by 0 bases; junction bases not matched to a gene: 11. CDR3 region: CASRFPGQGITNTGELFF. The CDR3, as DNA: TGTGCCAGCAGATTCCCGGGACAGGGAATTACGAACACCGGGGAGCTGTTTTTT.

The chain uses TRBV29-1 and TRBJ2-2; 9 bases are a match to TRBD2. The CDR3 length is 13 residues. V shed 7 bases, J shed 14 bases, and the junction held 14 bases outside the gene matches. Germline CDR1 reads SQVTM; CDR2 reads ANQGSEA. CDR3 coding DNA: TGCAGCGCCGGTCTAGCGGGGAGTCTTGACCTGTTTTTT. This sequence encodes CSAGLAGSLDLFF.

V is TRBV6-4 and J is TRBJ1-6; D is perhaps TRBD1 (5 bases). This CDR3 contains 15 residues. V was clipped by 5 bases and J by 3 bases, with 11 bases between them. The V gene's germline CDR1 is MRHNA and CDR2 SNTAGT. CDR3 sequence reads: CASSQSTDYNSPLHF. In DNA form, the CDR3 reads TGTGCCAGCAGTCAATCGACAGACTATAATTCACCCCTCCACTTT.

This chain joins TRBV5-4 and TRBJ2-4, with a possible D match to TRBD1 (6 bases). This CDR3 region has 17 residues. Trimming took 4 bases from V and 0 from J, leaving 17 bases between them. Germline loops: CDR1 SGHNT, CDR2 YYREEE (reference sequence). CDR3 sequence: CASSKKTQGLAKNIQYF. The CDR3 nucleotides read TGTGCCAGCAGCAAGAAAACACAGGGTCTAGCCAAAAACATTCAGTACTTC.

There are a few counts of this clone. In DNA, the CDR3 is TGTGCCAGCAGCCAAGCCCCAGGGGGCCCAGAGACCCAGTACTTC. Its translation is CASSQAPGGPETQYF. The rearrangement joins TRBV4-2 to TRBJ2-5, with 8 bases aligning to TRBD1. Germline CDR1 is LGHNA and CDR2 is YNFKEQ. V lost 1 base and J lost 4; bases outside the gene matches: 5. The CDR3 length is 15 residues.

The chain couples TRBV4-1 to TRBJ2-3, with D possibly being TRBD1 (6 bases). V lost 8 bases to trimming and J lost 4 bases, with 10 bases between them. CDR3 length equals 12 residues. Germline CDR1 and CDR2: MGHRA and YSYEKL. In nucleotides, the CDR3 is TGCGCCAGCTTGGGGGCGGCAGATACGCAGTATTTT. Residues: CASLGAADTQYF.

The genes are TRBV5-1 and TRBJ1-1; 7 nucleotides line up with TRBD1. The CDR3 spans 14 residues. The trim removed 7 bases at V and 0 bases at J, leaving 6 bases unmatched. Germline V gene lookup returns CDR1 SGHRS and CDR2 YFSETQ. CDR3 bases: TGCGCCAGCTTCCGGACAGGAATGAACACTGAAGCTTTCTTT. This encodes CASFRTGMNTEAFF.

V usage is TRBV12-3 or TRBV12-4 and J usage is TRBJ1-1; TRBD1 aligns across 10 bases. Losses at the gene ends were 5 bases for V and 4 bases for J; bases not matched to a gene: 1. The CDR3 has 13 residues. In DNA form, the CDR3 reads TGTGCCAGCAGTCGGGACAGGGGCACTGAAGCTTTCTTT. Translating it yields CASSRDRGTEAFF.

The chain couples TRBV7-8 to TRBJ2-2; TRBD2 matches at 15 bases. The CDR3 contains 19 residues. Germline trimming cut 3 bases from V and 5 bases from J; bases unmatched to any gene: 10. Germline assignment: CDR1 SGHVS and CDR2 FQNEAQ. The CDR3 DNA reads TGTGCCAGCAGCTTTATACTCGGACTAGCGGGAGGGAGAACCGGGGAGCTGTTTTTT. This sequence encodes CASSFILGLAGGRTGELFF.

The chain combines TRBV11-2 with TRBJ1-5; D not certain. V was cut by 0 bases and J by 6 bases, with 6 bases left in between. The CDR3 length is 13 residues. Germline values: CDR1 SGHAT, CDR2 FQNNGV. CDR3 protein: CASSLDKFQPQHF. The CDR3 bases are TGTGCCAGCAGCTTAGATAAATTTCAGCCCCAGCATTTT.

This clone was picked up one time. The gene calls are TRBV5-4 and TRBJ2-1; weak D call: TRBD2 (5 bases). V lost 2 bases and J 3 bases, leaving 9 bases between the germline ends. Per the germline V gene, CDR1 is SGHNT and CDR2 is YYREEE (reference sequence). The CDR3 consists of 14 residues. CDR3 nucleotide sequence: TGTGCCAGCAGCTTAACTAGTAACTACAATGAGCAGTTCTTC. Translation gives CASSLTSNYNEQFF.

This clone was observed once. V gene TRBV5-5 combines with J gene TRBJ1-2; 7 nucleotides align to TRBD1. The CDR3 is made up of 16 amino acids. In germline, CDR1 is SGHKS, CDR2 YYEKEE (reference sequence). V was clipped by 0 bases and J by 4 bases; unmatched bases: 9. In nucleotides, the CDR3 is TGTGCCAGCAGCTTGGCGCCTCCGACAGGGAGCTATGGCTACACCTTC. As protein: CASSLAPPTGSYGYTF.

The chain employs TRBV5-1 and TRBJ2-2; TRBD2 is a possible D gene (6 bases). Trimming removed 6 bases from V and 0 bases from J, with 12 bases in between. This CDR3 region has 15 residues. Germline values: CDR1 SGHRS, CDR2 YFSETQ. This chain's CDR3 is CASTRRGTNTGELFF. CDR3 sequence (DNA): TGCGCCAGCACCAGGCGGGGTACGAACACCGGGGAGCTGTTTTTT.